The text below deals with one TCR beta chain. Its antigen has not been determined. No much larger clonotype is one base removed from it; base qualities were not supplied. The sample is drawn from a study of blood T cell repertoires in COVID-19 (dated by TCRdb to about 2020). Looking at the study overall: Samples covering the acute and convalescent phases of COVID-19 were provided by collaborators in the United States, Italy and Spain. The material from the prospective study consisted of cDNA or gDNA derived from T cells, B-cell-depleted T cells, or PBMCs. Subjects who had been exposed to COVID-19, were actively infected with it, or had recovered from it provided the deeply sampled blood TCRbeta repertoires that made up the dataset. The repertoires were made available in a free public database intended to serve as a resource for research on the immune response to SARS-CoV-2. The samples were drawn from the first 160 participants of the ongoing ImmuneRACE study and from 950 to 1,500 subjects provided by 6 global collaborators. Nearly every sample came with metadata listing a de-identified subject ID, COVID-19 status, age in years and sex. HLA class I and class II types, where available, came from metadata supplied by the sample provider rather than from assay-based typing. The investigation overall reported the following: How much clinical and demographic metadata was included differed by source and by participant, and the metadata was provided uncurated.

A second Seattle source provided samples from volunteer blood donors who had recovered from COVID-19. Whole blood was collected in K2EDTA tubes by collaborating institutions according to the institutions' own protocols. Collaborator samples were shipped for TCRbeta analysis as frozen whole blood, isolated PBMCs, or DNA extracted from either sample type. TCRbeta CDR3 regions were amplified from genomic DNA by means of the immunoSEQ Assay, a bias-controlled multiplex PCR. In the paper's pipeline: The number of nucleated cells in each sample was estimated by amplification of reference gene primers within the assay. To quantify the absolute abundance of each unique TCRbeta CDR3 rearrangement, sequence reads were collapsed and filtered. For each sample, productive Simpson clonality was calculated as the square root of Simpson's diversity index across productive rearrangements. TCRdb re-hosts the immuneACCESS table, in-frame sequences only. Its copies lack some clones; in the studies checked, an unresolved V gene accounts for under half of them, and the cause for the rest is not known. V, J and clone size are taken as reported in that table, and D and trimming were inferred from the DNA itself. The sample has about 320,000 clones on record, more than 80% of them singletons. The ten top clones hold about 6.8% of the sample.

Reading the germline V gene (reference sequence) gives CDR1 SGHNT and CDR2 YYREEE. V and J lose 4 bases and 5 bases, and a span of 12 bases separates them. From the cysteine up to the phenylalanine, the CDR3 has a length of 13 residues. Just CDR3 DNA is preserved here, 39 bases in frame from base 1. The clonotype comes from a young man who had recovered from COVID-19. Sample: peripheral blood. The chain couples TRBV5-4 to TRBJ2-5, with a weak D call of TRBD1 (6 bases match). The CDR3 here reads CASSPQGSETQYF. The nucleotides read TGTGCCAGCAGCCCCCAGGGGTCGGAGACCCAGTACTTC.